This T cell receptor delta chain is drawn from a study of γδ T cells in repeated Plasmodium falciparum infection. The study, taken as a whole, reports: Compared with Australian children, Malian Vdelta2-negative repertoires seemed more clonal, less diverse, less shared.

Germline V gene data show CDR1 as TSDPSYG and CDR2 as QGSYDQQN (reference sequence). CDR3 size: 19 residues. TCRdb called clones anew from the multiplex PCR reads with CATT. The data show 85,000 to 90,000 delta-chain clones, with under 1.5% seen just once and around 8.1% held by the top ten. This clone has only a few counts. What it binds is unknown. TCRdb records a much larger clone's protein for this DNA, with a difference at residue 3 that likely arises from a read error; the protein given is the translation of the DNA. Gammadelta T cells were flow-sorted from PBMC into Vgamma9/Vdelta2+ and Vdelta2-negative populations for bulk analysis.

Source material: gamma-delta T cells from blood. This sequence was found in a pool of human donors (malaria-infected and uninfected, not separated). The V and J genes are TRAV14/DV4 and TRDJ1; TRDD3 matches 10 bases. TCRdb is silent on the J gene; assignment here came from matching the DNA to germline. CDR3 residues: CATREGDSRYWGIPRGLIF. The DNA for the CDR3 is TGTGCAACGAGAGAGGGTGATTCTCGTTACTGGGGGATCCCGCGGGGACTCATCTTT.